These 28 T cell receptor beta chains were sequenced from one sample in a study of control samples from healthy donors and cancer patients. The repertoire was sequenced with immunoSEQ multiplex PCR; TCRdb's copy has only in-frame clones and lacks some. This sample has some 250,000 clones; almost 85% occur once, and the top ten carry 13%. Material for sequencing was PBMCs. These receptors were obtained from a woman aged 55 to 70 with lung cancer.

The V and J genes are TRBV6-5 and TRBJ2-3; TRBD2 agrees at 9 bases. The germline gives CDR1 MNHEY, CDR2 SVGAGI. The J segment lost 0 bases and the V segment lost 6 bases, leaving 4 bases of the junction unmatched. CDR3 length equals 15 residues. The DNA for the CDR3 is TGTGCCAGCAGCCTAGCGGGACGGAGCACAGATACGCAGTATTTT. It specifies CASSLAGRSTDTQYF.

The CDR3 DNA reads as TGTGCCAGCACCCGGGGGGTCGAGCAGTACTTC. Protein product: CASTRGVEQYF. The chain is built from TRBV27 and TRBJ2-7, with TRBD2 identical over 7 bases. CDR1 is MNHEY, CDR2 SMNVEV, per germline (reference sequence). The CDR3 consists of 11 residues. J lost 6 bases, V lost 7 bases, and 3 bases had no gene match.

The chain employs TRBV10-3 and TRBJ2-3; 8 bases agree with TRBD2. The trim removed 6 bases at V and 3 bases at J, leaving 14 bases unmatched. Germline V gives CDR1 ENHRY, CDR2 SYGVKD. This CDR3 is built from 17 residues. DNA for the CDR3: TGTGCCATCAGCGGCCAGGTCGGGGGGGTCGGTACAGATACGCAGTATTTT. Residues: CAISGQVGGVGTDTQYF.

This chain uses TRBV11-2 with TRBJ2-3, with D unresolved. The CDR3 sequence is 13 residues long. From germline, CDR1 is SGHAT and CDR2 FQNNGV. V was shortened by 7 bases and J by 0 bases, with 8 bases between the two germline ends. The CDR3 reads CASTVPSTDTQYF. CDR3 nucleotides: TGTGCCAGCACCGTGCCCAGCACAGATACGCAGTATTTT.

CDR3 protein: CASSPSGSVGTDTQYF. The CDR3, as DNA: TGTGCCAGCAGCCCTAGCGGGAGTGTCGGCACAGATACGCAGTATTTT. The chain carries TRBV7-3 and TRBJ2-3, with 10 bases that match TRBD2. In germline, CDR1 is SGHTA, CDR2 FQGTGA. This CDR3 has 16 amino acids. Unmatched junction bases numbered 6, after V lost 5 bases and J lost 1 base.

V and J are TRBV18 and TRBJ1-1, with D perhaps matching TRBD1 (5 bases). Germline CDR1 is KGHSH and CDR2 is LQKENI. The V end was cut by 1 base, the J end by 4 bases, with 7 bases between. This CDR3 is 13 amino acids long. The CDR3 DNA reads as TGTGCCAGCTCACCACAGGGGAGCACTGAAGCTTTCTTT. Translation: CASSPQGSTEAFF.

The rearrangement joins TRBV5-1 to TRBJ2-5, with 9 nucleotides matching TRBD2. The CDR3 consists of 17 residues. Germline CDR1 and CDR2: SGHRS and YFSETQ. V lost 4 bases and J lost 2; bases outside the gene matches: 12. CDR3 nucleotide sequence: TGCGCCAGCAGCCTCGGTGGGCTAGCGGGGAAGCAAGAGACCCAGTACTTC. Translation: CASSLGGLAGKQETQYF.

The chain links TRBV28 to TRBJ2-7; 10 bases map to TRBD1. The length of the CDR3 is 19 residues. Losses at the gene ends were 6 bases for V and 7 bases for J; bases not matched to a gene: 24. CDR1 is MDHEN, CDR2 SYDVKM, per germline. CDR3 in DNA: TGTGCCAGCAGCTCTTCCACACCTCACCCGGGACAGGGGCATTATGAGCAGTACTTC. This gives the protein CASSSSTPHPGQGHYEQYF.

The CDR3 bases are TGTGCCAGCAGCCCCGGGACTAGCGGATCTTTAGCCAAAAACATTCAGTACTTC. Amino acids: CASSPGTSGSLAKNIQYF. The chain is built from TRBV7-9 and TRBJ2-4, with 11 bases fitting TRBD2. With V trimmed by 5 bases and J by 0 bases, 9 bases remained unmatched. Germline values: CDR1 SEHNR, CDR2 FQNEAQ (reference sequence). This CDR3 contains 18 residues.

Points on this clone: The same CDR3 also results from other DNA sequences found in this sample. The V gene is TRBV4-1, the J gene TRBJ1-5; D is unclear. Germline V lookup: CDR1 MGHRA, CDR2 YSYEKL. The CDR3 covers 13 residues. V lost 0 bases and J 5 bases, leaving 5 bases between the germline ends. CDR3 sequence (DNA): TGCGCCAGCAGCCAAGAAAGAGATCAGCCCCAGCATTTT. Its translation is CASSQERDQPQHF.

This clone was counted a single time. This rearrangement joins TRBV10-2 to TRBJ2-1; TRBD2 matches at 11 bases. The CDR3 has 17 amino acids. The germline V gene encodes CDR1 WSHSY and CDR2 SAAADI. V shed 0 bases and J 10 bases; nucleotides not matched to a gene: 11. The CDR3, as DNA: TGCGCCAGCAGTGAGTCGTCACTAGCGGGGGCGATTGAGGAGCAGTTCTTC. Its protein product is CASSESSLAGAIEEQFF.

V and J are TRBV5-1 and TRBJ2-3, with 11 positions matching TRBD2. The junction had 5 bases not matched to a gene; V was cut back by 4 bases and J by 1 base. Germline V gene data show CDR1 as SGHRS and CDR2 as YFSETQ. There are 16 residues in the CDR3. The chain's CDR3 is CASSIQLAGGTDTQYF. The CDR3, as DNA: TGCGCCAGCAGCATACAACTAGCGGGGGGCACAGATACGCAGTATTTT.

This clone came up once. The rearrangement links TRBV6-2 or TRBV6-3 to TRBJ2-1; D not resolved. There are 13 residues in the CDR3. Germline-derived CDR1 and CDR2 are MNHEY and SVGEGT. Trimming stripped 5 bases from V and 10 bases from J, with 15 bases between. The CDR3: CASSISDGLEQFF. CDR3 nucleotides: TGTGCCAGCAGTATATCGGACGGCCTGGAGCAGTTCTTC.

V usage is TRBV3-1 (or the pseudogene TRBV3-2) and J usage is TRBJ1-2; tentative D call: TRBD1 (6 bases). The V end lost 0 bases, the J end lost 10 bases, and 18 bases lay between the germline ends. The CDR3 loop spans 15 amino acids. CDR1 LGHDT and CDR2 YNNKEL come from the germline V gene (reference sequence). The CDR3, as DNA: TGTGCCAGCAGCCAAGATCGGGGGGCCCCCAGTACCTACACCTTC. This translates into CASSQDRGAPSTYTF.

V usage is TRBV6-5 and J usage is TRBJ1-5; 8 bases agree with TRBD1. This CDR3 has 15 residues. The V and J ends lost 8 bases and 1 base, in that order; junction bases with no gene match: 7. The V gene's germline CDR1 is MNHEY and CDR2 SVGAGI. CDR3 bases: TGTGCCAGCCACAGGGGGGACGGGAGCAATCAGCCCCAGCATTTT. It encodes CASHRGDGSNQPQHF.

This chain links TRBV27 with TRBJ1-5; 10 positions match TRBD1. CDR1 and CDR2 (germline): MNHEY, SMNVEV (reference sequence). This CDR3 spans 15 amino acids. V lost 3 bases to trimming and J lost 6 bases; unmatched junction nucleotides: 5. CDR3 in DNA: TGTGCCAGCAGTTTCGACAGGGGGCAGGGTCAGCCCCAGCATTTT. It translates to CASSFDRGQGQPQHF.

This clone was counted a single time. The V and J genes are TRBV15 and TRBJ1-3; D is uncertain. CDR3 length equals 13 residues. Trimming took off 1 base at V and 4 bases at J, with 5 bases between the two ends. Germline V gene sequence: CDR1 LNHNV, CDR2 YYDKDF (reference sequence). The CDR3 sequence is CATSRGSGNTIYF. The CDR3 DNA reads TGTGCCACCAGCAGAGGTTCAGGAAACACCATATATTTT.

The rearrangement links TRBV6-6 to TRBJ1-6; D is ambiguous. The CDR3 has 12 amino acids. CDR1 and CDR2 (germline): MNHNY, SVGAGI (reference sequence). Trimming removed 2 bases from V and 10 bases from J, with 6 bases in between. The CDR3 coding sequence is TGTGCCAGCAGTTACGATTCCTCACCCCTCCACTTT. This codes for CASSYDSSPLHF.

The rearrangement uses TRBV3-1 (or the pseudogene TRBV3-2) and TRBJ2-5, with 7 bases identical to TRBD1. V lost 5 bases to trimming and J lost 4 bases; unmatched junction nucleotides: 10. The CDR3 loop spans 15 amino acids. Germline V CDR1 and CDR2: LGHDT, YNNKEL (reference sequence). The CDR3 sequence is CASSNWDSQGETQYF. DNA of the CDR3: TGTGCCAGCAGCAACTGGGACAGCCAAGGAGAGACCCAGTACTTC.

V and J are TRBV7-9 and TRBJ1-6; D may be TRBD1 (5 bases). The CDR3 is 14 residues long. V was pared by 5 bases and J by 10 bases, with 15 bases between. In germline, CDR1 is SEHNR, CDR2 FQNEAQ (reference sequence). CDR3 amino acids: CASSPAGLGSPLHF. Here the CDR3 DNA reads TGTGCCAGCAGCCCAGCGGGGCTAGGGTCACCCCTCCACTTT.

V is TRBV7-8 and J is TRBJ1-1; D remains ambiguous. V was pared by 1 base and J by 1 base, with 13 bases between. CDR3 length: 16 amino acids. CDR1 SGHVS and CDR2 FQNEAQ come from the germline V gene. CDR3 in DNA: TGTGCCAGCAGCTTAGTGTACAGACTTTCGAACACTGAAGCTTTCTTT. Translation: CASSLVYRLSNTEAFF.

The chain carries TRBV24-1 and TRBJ2-4; weak D call: TRBD1 (8 bases). CDR3 size: 15 residues. V lost 4 bases and J 8 bases, leaving 17 bases between the germline ends. Germline CDR1 and CDR2: KGHDR and SFDVKD. The CDR3 nucleotides are TGTGCCACCAGTGACCCCGGACAGGGAGGGGACATTCAGTACTTC. Its translation is CATSDPGQGGDIQYF.

The J gene is TRBJ1-2, the V gene TRBV20-1; D possibly corresponds to TRBD1 (5 bases). Trimming left V 1 base short and J 9 bases short, with 9 bases between. The CDR3 loop spans 11 amino acids. CDR1 is DFQATT, CDR2 SNEGSKA, per germline (reference sequence). The CDR3 sequence: CSARVGESYTF. The CDR3 DNA sequence: TGCAGTGCTAGAGTGGGGGAAAGCTACACCTTC.

The rearrangement uses TRBV4-2 and TRBJ1-1; D not certain. V shed 0 bases and J shed 8 bases, with 4 bases lying between them. This CDR3 contains 11 residues. Germline V lookup: CDR1 LGHNA, CDR2 YNFKEQ. CDR3 DNA: TGTGCCAGCAGCCAAGACGGCGAAGCTTTCTTT. Its translation: CASSQDGEAFF.

This sequence joins TRBV5-1 and TRBJ2-2, with D maybe TRBD1 (5 bases). Germline CDR1 reads SGHRS; CDR2 reads YFSETQ. This CDR3 contains 15 residues. Deletions cut 3 bases from V and 7 bases from J, with 16 bases between. As DNA, the CDR3 is TGCGCCAGCAGCTCGACCCCTCAGGGCGACGGGGAGCTGTTTTTT. Translating gives CASSSTPQGDGELFF.

The gene calls are TRBV7-8 and TRBJ2-7, with 7 bases fitting TRBD1. The CDR3 extends over 14 amino acids. CDR1 and CDR2 (germline): SGHVS, FQNEAQ. With 5 bases clipped from V and 1 base from J, the junction kept 5 bases outside the gene matches. The CDR3 DNA reads as TGTGCCAGCAGCCTAGGGACAGCTTCCTACGAGCAGTACTTC. Its protein is CASSLGTASYEQYF.

The chain has TRBV5-6 and TRBJ1-2; the D is unclear. The CDR3 length is 12 residues. Germline V gene data show CDR1 as SGHDT and CDR2 as YYEEEE. V lost 1 base to trimming and J lost 7 bases, with 8 bases between them. CDR3 sequence reads: CASSLRAVGYTF. For the CDR3, the DNA is TGTGCCAGCAGCTTGAGGGCGGTTGGCTACACCTTC.

This sequence joins TRBV28 and TRBJ2-7; D is possibly TRBD1 (6 bases). CDR3 length: 15 amino acids. CDR1 is MDHEN, CDR2 SYDVKM, per germline. Trimming stripped 6 bases from V and 0 bases from J, with 15 bases between. The CDR3 region has the DNA TGTGCCAGCAGGTTAGGACAGACCAGCTCCTACGAGCAGTACTTC. It translates to CASRLGQTSSYEQYF.